The entry that follows covers one T cell receptor (beta chain) sequence. It lacks a known antigen. It has no much larger one-base neighbor in the sample; base qualities were not kept. This sample was included in a study of control samples from healthy donors and cancer patients (dated by TCRdb to the early 2020s). Preparation of the library involved the immunoSEQ multiplex PCR assay. Drawn from immuneACCESS, this table holds only the in-frame rearrangements with V and J called that TCRdb kept. Clones are partly lost; checked studies trace under half to an unresolved V gene and leave the rest unexplained. This sample lists 200,000 to 250,000 clones; 85% to 95% were detected once. Jointly, the top ten make up more than 1.3% of the sample. CDR1 SGHRS and CDR2 YFSETQ were looked up in the germline V gene. The germline V end is reduced by 1 base and the J end by 4 bases; junction bases left unmatched: 7. From the cysteine through the phenylalanine, the CDR3 covers 16 amino acids. Here the CDR3 DNA is all that survives: 48 bases in frame from base 1.

Material for sequencing was blood. This receptor was identified in a man in his fifties in good health. The chain is assembled from TRBV5-1 and TRBJ1-2, and 10 bases in between align with TRBD1. The CDR3 protein sequence reads: CASSLPGTGDGYGYTF. The DNA sequence is given as TGCGCCAGCAGCTTGCCCGGGACAGGGGACGGCTATGGCTACACCTTC.